This paragraph reports one T cell receptor (beta chain). Its antigen specificity is not known. Base qualities were left out, and no much larger clone turns up one base away. This sample was included in a study of control samples from healthy donors and cancer patients (dated by TCRdb to 2020 to 2021). The CDR3 has 13 amino acids, counting the end cysteine and phenylalanine. Left in the record is the CDR3 DNA by itself, 39 bases read in frame from the first base. CDR1 and CDR2, looked up from the germline V gene, are MNHNS and SASEGT. At the junction V is shortened by 0 bases and J by 5 bases, with 7 bases in between. The method behind the library was the immunoSEQ multiplex PCR assay. The table was pulled from immuneACCESS by TCRdb, which kept in-frame rearrangements only. Such tables lose some clones; where checked, under half of the loss comes from unresolved V genes, and the rest has no known cause. Within this sample are some 130,000 clones, with roughly 92% of them counted one time only. The top ten hold around 11% of the sample.

Source material: blood. Rearrangement joined TRBV6-1 to TRBJ1-2; the D gene is unclear. The TCR was taken from a man aged 25 to 45 in good health. The CDR3 has the sequence CASSEAGSYGYTF. DNA sequence: TGTGCCAGCAGTGAAGCAGGCTCGTATGGCTACACCTTC.